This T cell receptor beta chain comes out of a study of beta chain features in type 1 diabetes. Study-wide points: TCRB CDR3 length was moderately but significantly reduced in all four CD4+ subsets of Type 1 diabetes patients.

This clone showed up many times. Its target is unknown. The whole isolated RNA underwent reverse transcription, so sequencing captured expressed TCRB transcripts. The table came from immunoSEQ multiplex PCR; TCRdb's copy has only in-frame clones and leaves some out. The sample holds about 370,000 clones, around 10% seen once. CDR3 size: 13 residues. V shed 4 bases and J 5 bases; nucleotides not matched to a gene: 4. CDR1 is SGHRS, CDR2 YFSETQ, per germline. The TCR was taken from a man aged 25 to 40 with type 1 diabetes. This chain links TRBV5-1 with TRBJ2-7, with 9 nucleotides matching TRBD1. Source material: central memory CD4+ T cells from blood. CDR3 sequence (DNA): TGCGCCAGCAGCGTAACAGGGGGCAACGAGCAGTACTTC. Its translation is CASSVTGGNEQYF. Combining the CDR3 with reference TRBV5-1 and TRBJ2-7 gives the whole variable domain KAGVTQTPRYLIKTRGQQVTLSCSPISGHRSVSWYQQTPGQGLQFLFEYFSETQRNKGNFPGRFSGRQFSNSRSEMNVSTLELGDSALYLCASSVTGGNEQYFGPGTRLTVT.